This T cell receptor (beta chain) is drawn from a study of blood T cell repertoires in COVID-19. The germline gives CDR1 LGHNA, CDR2 YSLEER. V trimming: 3 bases; J trimming: 4 bases; junction bases outside the gene matches: 20. The length of the CDR3 is 20 residues. Recovery meant two consecutive negative NP/OP PCR tests, professional clearance, or resolved symptoms. Clones were read by immunoSEQ multiplex PCR, and TCRdb kept only the in-frame ones, dropping some. The sample records about 220,000 clones, about 85% being singletons. V is TRBV4-3 and J is TRBJ2-7; 11 bases line up with TRBD2. This clonotype was obtained from a woman between 25 and 40 years old who had recovered from COVID-19. The material sequenced was PBMCs or T cells enriched from blood (not recorded which). The CDR3 region has the DNA TGCGCCAGCAGCCAGGCGAGGGAGGTTGAGACTAGCGGGGTCCCGTACGAGCAGTACTTC. Translating it yields CASSQAREVETSGVPYEQYF.